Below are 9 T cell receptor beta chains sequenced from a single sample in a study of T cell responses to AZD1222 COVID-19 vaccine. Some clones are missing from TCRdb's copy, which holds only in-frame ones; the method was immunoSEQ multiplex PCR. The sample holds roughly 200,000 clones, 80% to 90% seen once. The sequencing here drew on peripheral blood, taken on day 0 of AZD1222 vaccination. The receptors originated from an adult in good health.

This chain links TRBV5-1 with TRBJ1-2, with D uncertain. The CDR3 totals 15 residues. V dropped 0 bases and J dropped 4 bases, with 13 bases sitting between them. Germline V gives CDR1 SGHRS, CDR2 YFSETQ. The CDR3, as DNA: TGCGCCAGCAGCTTGGAACAGCGAAATCCCTATGGCTACACCTTC. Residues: CASSLEQRNPYGYTF. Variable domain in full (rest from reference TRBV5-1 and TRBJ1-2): KAGVTQTPRYLIKTRGQQVTLSCSPISGHRSVSWYQQTPGQGLQFLFEYFSETQRNKGNFPGRFSGRQFSNSRSEMNVSTLELGDSALYLCASSLEQRNPYGYTFGSGTRLTVV.

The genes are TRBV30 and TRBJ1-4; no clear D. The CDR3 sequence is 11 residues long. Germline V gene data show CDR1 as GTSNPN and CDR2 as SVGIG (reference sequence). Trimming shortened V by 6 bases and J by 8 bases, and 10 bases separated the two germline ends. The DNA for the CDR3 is TGTGCCTGTGCTCCGGAAGAAAAACTGTTTTTT. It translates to CACAPEEKLFF.

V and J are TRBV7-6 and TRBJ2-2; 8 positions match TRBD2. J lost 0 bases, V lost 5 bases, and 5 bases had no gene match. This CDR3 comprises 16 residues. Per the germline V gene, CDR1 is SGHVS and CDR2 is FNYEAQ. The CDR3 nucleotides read TGTGCCAGCAGCCCCCGGACTAGCTCGAACACCGGGGAGCTGTTTTTT. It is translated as CASSPRTSSNTGELFF.

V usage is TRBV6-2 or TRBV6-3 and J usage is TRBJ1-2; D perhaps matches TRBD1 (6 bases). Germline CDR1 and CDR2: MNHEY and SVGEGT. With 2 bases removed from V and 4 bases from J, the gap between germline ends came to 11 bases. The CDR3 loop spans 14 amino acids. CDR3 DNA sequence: TGTGCCAGCAGTTACCCACAGGGTCGCTATGGCTACACCTTC. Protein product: CASSYPQGRYGYTF.

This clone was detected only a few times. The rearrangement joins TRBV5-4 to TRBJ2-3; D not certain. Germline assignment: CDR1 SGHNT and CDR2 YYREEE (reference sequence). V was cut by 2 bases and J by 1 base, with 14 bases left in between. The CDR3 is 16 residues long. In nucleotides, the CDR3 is TGTGCCAGCAGCTTCACTCAGAACGGCGGCACAGATACGCAGTATTTT. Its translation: CASSFTQNGGTDTQYF.

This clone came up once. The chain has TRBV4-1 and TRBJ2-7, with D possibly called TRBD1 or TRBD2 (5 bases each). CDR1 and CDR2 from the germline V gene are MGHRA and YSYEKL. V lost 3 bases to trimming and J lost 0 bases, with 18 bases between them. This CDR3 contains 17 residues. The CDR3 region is CASSQEAQGASSYEQYF. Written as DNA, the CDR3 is TGCGCCAGCAGCCAGGAGGCTCAGGGTGCGAGCTCCTACGAGCAGTACTTC.

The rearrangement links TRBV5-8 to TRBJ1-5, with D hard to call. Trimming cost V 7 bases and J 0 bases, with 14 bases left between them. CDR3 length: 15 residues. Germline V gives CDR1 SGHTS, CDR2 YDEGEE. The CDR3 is CASSDRPLSNQPQHF. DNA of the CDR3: TGTGCCAGCTCTGATCGACCGCTTAGCAATCAGCCCCAGCATTTT.

CDR3 DNA: TGTGCCAGCAGTTCCCCCCTCCGGGGGCCCGACAATGAGCAGTTCTTC. This sequence encodes CASSSPLRGPDNEQFF. This rearrangement joins TRBV27 to TRBJ2-1; D tentatively reads TRBD1 or TRBD2 (6 bases each). This CDR3 comprises 16 residues. The V end lost 4 bases, the J end lost 5 bases, and 18 bases lay between the germline ends. From germline, CDR1 is MNHEY and CDR2 SMNVEV (reference sequence).

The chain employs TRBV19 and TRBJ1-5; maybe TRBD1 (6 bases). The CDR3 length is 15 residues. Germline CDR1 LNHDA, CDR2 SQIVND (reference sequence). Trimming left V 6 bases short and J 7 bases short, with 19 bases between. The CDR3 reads CASRPSGGAHQPQHF. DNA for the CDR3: TGTGCCAGTAGGCCCTCGGGGGGGGCGCACCAGCCCCAGCATTTT.